These 2 T cell receptor beta chains were all obtained from the same sample, sequenced in a study of blood T cell repertoires in COVID-19. Only in-frame clones appear in the TCRdb table, and some are missing; sequencing was by immunoSEQ multiplex PCR. The table includes 200,000 to 250,000 clones, 70% to 90% detected once. Sequencing was done on a sample of peripheral blood. All receptors come from a man between 18 and 29 years old with active or convalescent COVID-19.

The chain joins TRBV14 to TRBJ1-2; D is undetermined. Trimming removed 0 bases from V and 7 bases from J, with 18 bases in between. Germline values: CDR1 SGHDN, CDR2 FVKESK. The CDR3 totals 16 residues. The CDR3 sequence: CASSQDPPQRTAGYTF. The CDR3 region has the DNA TGTGCCAGCAGCCAAGATCCCCCCCAGCGCACTGCTGGCTACACCTTC.

V and J are TRBV20-1 and TRBJ2-7, with 11 positions matching TRBD2. Trimming took 3 bases from V and 2 from J; bases not matched to a gene: 3. This CDR3 has 14 residues. The germline gives CDR1 DFQATT, CDR2 SNEGSKA (reference sequence). CDR3 sequence (DNA): TGCAGTGCTAGTCCTAGCGGGGGGCCCTACGAGCAGTACTTC. Translation: CSASPSGGPYEQYF.